A selection of T cell receptor beta chains follows, all from one sample in a study of T cells in Graves' hyperthyroidism and ophthalmopathy. From the multiplex PCR reads, TCRdb called clonotypes with MiXCR, one entry per CDR3 protein. The table has about 410,000 distinct CDR3 sequences, about 14% seen once; the top ten hold around a fifth. The sample consisted of blood. These receptor sequences come from a woman aged 30 to 39 with Graves' ophthalmopathy. Each CDR3 is given with its conserved first and last residue. The D gene is left open where the match is weak. Rows may omit the clone size; those that give it use once, few, many or a size class.

cdr3_length j_call v_call clone_size d_call cdr3_nt cdr3_aa
17 TRBJ1-2 TRBV6-4 - TRBD1 TGTGCCAGCAGTGAAAATATTGACAGGGGATTTAACTATGGCTACACCTTC CASSENIDRGFNYGYTF
14 TRBJ2-3 TRBV12-3/TRBV12-4 many - TGTGCCAGCGGAGACAGCCCTAGCACAGATACGCAGTATTTT CASGDSPSTDTQYF
17 TRBJ2-4 TRBV2 many TRBD1 TGTGCCAGCCTTGGACAGGGGAAAACCCTAGCCAAAAACATTCAGTACTTC CASLGQGKTLAKNIQYF
17 TRBJ2-3 TRBV14 many - TGTGCCAGCAGCCCGTACCGGGGACTCCCTAGCACAGATACGCAGTATTTT CASSPYRGLPSTDTQYF
16 TRBJ2-2 TRBV11-2 many - TGTGCCAGCAGCCCCTCTGGGGCGGGTGTCGGCGGGGAGCTGTTTTTT CASSPSGAGVGGELFF
13 TRBJ1-1 TRBV6-1 many - TGTGCCAGCGGTTTACGGGGGAACACTGAAGCTTTCTTT CASGLRGNTEAFF
16 TRBJ1-6 TRBV7-2 many - TGTGCCAGCAGCTTAGTTGGTAGTGGGTTTGATTCACCCCTCCACTTT CASSLVGSGFDSPLHF
12 TRBJ2-5 TRBV2 many - TGTGCCAGCAGTGGAGTAGGAGAGACCCAGTACTTC CASSGVGETQYF
13 TRBJ1-1 TRBV20-1 few - TGCAGTGCTAGAGTCCCCCCGAACACTGAAGCTTTCTTT CSARVPPNTEAFF
15 TRBJ1-6 TRBV6-1 - TRBD1 TGTGCCAGCAGAAACAGGGGAGCTTGGAATTCACCCCTCCACTTT CASRNRGAWNSPLHF
17 TRBJ2-3 TRBV13 - TRBD2 TGTGCCAGCAGCACAACCTCTAGCGGGGGGGACACAGATACGCAGTATTTT CASSTTSSGGDTDTQYF
17 TRBJ1-1 TRBV7-9 many - TGTGCCAGCAGCTTATTTGCGGGACGGCTTACGAACACTGAAGCTTTCTTT CASSLFAGRLTNTEAFF
15 TRBJ1-2 TRBV20-1 - - TGCAGTGCTAGAATGCGGACAACCAACCTCTATGGCTACACCTTC CSARMRTTNLYGYTF
10 TRBJ2-3 TRBV29-1 - - TGCAGCGTTGAATATAGGGCGAGGTATTTT CSVEYRARYF
19 TRBJ2-5 TRBV3-1 many TRBD2 TGTGCCAGCAGCCAAGACGGACGTTTTAAGCGGGGGGAACAAGAGACCCAGTACTTC CASSQDGRFKRGEQETQYF
13 TRBJ2-5 TRBV11-2 many - TGTGCCAGCAGCCCACCGCGATGGGAGACCCAGTACTTC CASSPPRWETQYF
19 TRBJ1-6 TRBV12-3/TRBV12-4 many - TGTGCCAGCACGCGAGAAGGACAAGCTCCGAGCTCCTATAATTCACCCCTCCACTTT CASTREGQAPSSYNSPLHF
14 TRBJ1-1 TRBV11-2 many - TGTGCCAGCAGCTTAGACGTTATGAACACTGAAGCTTTCTTT CASSLDVMNTEAFF
15 TRBJ2-2 TRBV28 few TRBD1 TGTGCCAGCAGTTCGGGGACAGCAAGTCCCGGGGAGCTGTTTTTT CASSSGTASPGELFF
15 TRBJ1-6 TRBV20-1 many - TGCAGTGCCGGGACGGGGATCTCCTATAATTCACCCCTCCACTTT CSAGTGISYNSPLHF
15 TRBJ1-1 TRBV5-1 - - TGCGCCAGCAGCTTGGATAGTTCGGGGGACACTGAAGCTTTCTTT CASSLDSSGDTEAFF
13 TRBJ2-1 TRBV19 - - TGTGCCAGTAGTATGCTAGGGGAGGATGAGCAGTTCTTC CASSMLGEDEQFF
12 TRBJ1-3 TRBV28 many - TGTGCCAGTAAAAGGGGCGGAAACACCATATATTTT CASKRGGNTIYF
17 TRBJ2-3 TRBV5-4 few TRBD2 TGTGCCAGCAGCCCAGGACTAGCGGGGAGAAACACAGATACGCAGTATTTT CASSPGLAGRNTDTQYF
15 TRBJ2-3 TRBV15 - - TGTGCCACCAGCAGCCGGGGGGCCCGCACAGATACGCAGTATTTT CATSSRGARTDTQYF
16 TRBJ2-7 TRBV25-1 - - TGTGCCAGCAGCCAAGGGACCTCGTCCCTTGGAGGCGAGCAGTACTTC CASSQGTSSLGGEQYF
15 TRBJ2-5 TRBV6-1 few TRBD2 TGTGCCAGCAGTGAACGCGGGCGGGAGCAAGAGACCCAGTACTTC CASSERGREQETQYF
15 TRBJ1-1 TRBV5-1 many - TGCGCCAGCAGCTTGGCCCAGGGTGACAACACTGAAGCTTTCTTT CASSLAQGDNTEAFF